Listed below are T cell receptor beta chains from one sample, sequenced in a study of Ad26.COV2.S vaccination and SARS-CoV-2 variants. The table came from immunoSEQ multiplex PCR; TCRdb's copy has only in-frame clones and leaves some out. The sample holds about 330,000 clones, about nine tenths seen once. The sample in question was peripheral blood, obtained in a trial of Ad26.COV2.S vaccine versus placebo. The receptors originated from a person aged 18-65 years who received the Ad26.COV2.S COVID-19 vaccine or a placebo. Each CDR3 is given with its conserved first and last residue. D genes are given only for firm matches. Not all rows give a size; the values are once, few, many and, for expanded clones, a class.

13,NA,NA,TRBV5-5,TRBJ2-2,CASSTTNTGELFF,TGTGCCAGCAGCACAACGAACACCGGGGAGCTGTTTTTT
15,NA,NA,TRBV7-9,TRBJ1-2,CASSSRGAQSYGYTF,TGTGCCAGCAGCTCTCGGGGGGCGCAGAGCTATGGCTACACCTTC
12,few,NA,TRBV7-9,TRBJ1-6,CASSQTDSPLHF,TGTGCCAGCAGCCAGACAGATTCACCCCTCCACTTT
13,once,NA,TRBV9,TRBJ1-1,CASSVATGTEAFF,TGTGCCAGCAGCGTAGCAACAGGGACTGAAGCTTTCTTT
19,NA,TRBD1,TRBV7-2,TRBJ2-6,CASRSRGTGLNSGANVLTF,TGTGCCAGCAGATCTCGGGGGACAGGGCTAAATTCTGGGGCCAACGTCCTGACTTTC
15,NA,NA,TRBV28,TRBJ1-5,CASSFLLGSDQPQHF,TGTGCCAGCAGTTTCTTGTTGGGGTCCGACCAGCCCCAGCATTTT
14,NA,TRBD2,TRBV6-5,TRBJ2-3,CASSYGAGGDTQYF,TGTGCCAGCAGTTACGGGGCGGGGGGCGATACGCAGTATTTT
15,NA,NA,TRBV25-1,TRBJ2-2,CATVGRGPYAGELFF,TGTGCCACTGTAGGACGGGGGCCTTACGCCGGGGAGCTGTTTTTT
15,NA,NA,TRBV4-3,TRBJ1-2,CASSQEFLLSYGYTF,TGCGCCAGCAGCCAAGAATTTTTACTGTCCTATGGCTACACCTTC
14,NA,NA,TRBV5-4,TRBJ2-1,CASSLALARDEQFF,TGTGCCAGCAGCTTGGCACTAGCTAGGGATGAGCAGTTCTTC
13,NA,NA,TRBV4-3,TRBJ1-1,CASSRGANSEAFF,TGCGCCAGCAGCCGGGGGGCCAATAGTGAAGCTTTCTTT
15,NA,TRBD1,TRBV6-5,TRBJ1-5,CASSYSQGANQPQHF,TGTGCCAGCAGTTACTCACAGGGGGCGAATCAGCCCCAGCATTTT
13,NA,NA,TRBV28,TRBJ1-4,CATSIPPLGGVFF,TGTGCCACCTCAATCCCCCCGCTTGGGGGAGTGTTTTTT
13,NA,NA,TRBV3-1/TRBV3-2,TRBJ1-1,CASSQGPNTEAFF,TGTGCCAGCAGCCAAGGACCCAACACTGAAGCTTTCTTT
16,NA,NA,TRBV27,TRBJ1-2,CASSPVGRAVNYGYTF,TGTGCCAGCAGTCCAGTGGGACGCGCTGTTAACTATGGCTACACCTTC
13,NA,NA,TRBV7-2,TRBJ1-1,CASSFDPAAEAFF,TGTGCCAGCAGCTTTGACCCGGCTGCTGAAGCTTTCTTT
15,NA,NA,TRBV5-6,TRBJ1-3,CASSLGGTTGNTIYF,TGTGCCAGCAGCTTGGGGGGGACAACGGGAAACACCATATATTTT
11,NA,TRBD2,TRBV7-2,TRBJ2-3,CATSPGGTQYF,TGTGCCACCAGCCCGGGGGGTACGCAGTATTTT
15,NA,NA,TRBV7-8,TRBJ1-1,CASSPAVAGGTEAFF,TGTGCCAGCAGCCCCGCCGTGGCGGGGGGCACTGAAGCTTTCTTT
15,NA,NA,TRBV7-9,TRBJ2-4,CASSFDREGHWIQYF,TGTGCCAGCAGCTTCGACAGGGAGGGTCATTGGATTCAGTACTTC